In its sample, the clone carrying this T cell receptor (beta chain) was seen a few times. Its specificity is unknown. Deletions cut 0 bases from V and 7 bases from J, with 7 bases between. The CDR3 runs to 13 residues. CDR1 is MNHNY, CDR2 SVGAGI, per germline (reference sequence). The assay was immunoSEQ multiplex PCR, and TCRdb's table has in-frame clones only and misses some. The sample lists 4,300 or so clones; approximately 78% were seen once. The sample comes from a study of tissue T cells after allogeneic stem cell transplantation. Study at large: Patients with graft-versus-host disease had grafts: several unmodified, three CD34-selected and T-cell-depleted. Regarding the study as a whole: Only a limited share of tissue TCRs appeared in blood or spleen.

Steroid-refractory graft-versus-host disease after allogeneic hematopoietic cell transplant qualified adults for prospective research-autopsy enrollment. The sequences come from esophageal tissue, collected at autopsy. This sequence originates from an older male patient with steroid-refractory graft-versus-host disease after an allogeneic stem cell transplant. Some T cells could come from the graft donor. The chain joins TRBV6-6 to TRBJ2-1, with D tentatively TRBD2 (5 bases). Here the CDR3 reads CASSYSTGNEQFF. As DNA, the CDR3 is TGTGCCAGCAGTTACTCAACGGGAAATGAGCAGTTCTTC.